What follows is one TCR beta chain and its context. The V gene's germline CDR1 is MNHEY and CDR2 SMNVEV (reference sequence). Trimming took 6 bases from V and 2 from J, leaving 11 bases between them. The CDR3 contains 15 residues. Treatment given: about 20 received Ad26.COV2.S at low or high dose, single or two shots; 5 received placebo; per-sample allocation not given. Day 63 following the first vaccine or placebo injection was when the samples were taken. This sample was included in a study of Ad26.COV2.S vaccination and SARS-CoV-2 variants. Some clones are missing from TCRdb's copy, which holds only in-frame ones; the method was immunoSEQ multiplex PCR. The sample has around 450,000 clones; about nine tenths are singletons.

This TCR was recovered from a person between 18 and 60 years old who received the Ad26.COV2.S COVID-19 vaccine or a placebo. The sequences come from peripheral blood, collected in a trial of Ad26.COV2.S vaccine versus placebo. The gene calls are TRBV27 and TRBJ1-6, with D tentatively TRBD1 (6 bases). CDR3 in amino acids: CASRPQGPYNSPLHF. The DNA for the CDR3 is TGTGCCAGCAGACCCCAGGGGCCCTATAATTCACCCCTCCACTTT.